This passage covers 8 T cell receptor beta chains from one sample sequenced in a study of PD-1 blockade in classical Hodgkin lymphoma. Here immunoSEQ multiplex PCR was the method, and the copy in TCRdb shows in-frame clones only, minus some. The sample includes approximately 100,000 clones, over 80% of them seen just once. Regarding time point: cycle 4 day 1 (C4D1), after less than 7 weeks of nivolumab. The patients all showed relapse after autologous stem cell transplantation, while their brentuximab vedotin exposure varied. Sample: peripheral blood mononuclear cells (PBMCs), taken before the fourth cycle of nivolumab. The source of these receptors is a human donor with classical Hodgkin lymphoma.

The chain uses TRBV5-1 and TRBJ2-1; D gene unclear. The CDR3 contains 16 residues. The germline V gene has CDR1 SGHRS and CDR2 YFSETQ. Trimming removed 7 bases from V and 2 bases from J, with 19 bases in between. Here the CDR3 DNA reads TGCGCCAGCGGACCGAGTTGGGGTTCTGCCTACAATGAGCAGTTCTTC. It specifies CASGPSWGSAYNEQFF.

The chain recombines TRBV6-1 with TRBJ2-1; 7 nucleotides line up with TRBD2. V shed 6 bases, J shed 3 bases, and the junction held 8 bases outside the gene matches. Germline V gene data show CDR1 as MNHNS and CDR2 as SASEGT. This CDR3 contains 15 residues. CDR3 in amino acids: CASRRAGVNYNEQFF. The DNA of the CDR3 is TGTGCCAGCAGGAGGGCGGGAGTTAACTACAATGAGCAGTTCTTC.

CDR3 amino acids: CASSRETAGTNTGELFF. The CDR3 region has the DNA TGCGCCAGCAGCCGAGAAACAGCGGGAACGAACACCGGGGAGCTGTTTTTT. The rearrangement links TRBV4-1 to TRBJ2-2; TRBD2 agrees at 7 bases. The germline V gene encodes CDR1 MGHRA and CDR2 YSYEKL. This CDR3 region has 17 residues. V was clipped by 4 bases and J by 0 bases; unmatched bases: 8.

This chain connects TRBV7-9 to TRBJ2-4; D might be TRBD2 (5 bases). CDR3 size: 14 residues. Germline V lookup: CDR1 SEHNR, CDR2 FQNEAQ (reference sequence). Deletions cut 5 bases from V and 1 base from J, with 9 bases between. The CDR3 spells CASSEGFAKNIQYF. CDR3 bases: TGTGCCAGCAGCGAGGGTTTTGCCAAAAACATTCAGTACTTC.

This clone came up a few times. This chain connects TRBV5-6 to TRBJ1-5, with D tentatively TRBD1 (6 bases). The germline V and J ends were trimmed by 4 bases and 5 bases, with 16 bases remaining between them. The germline V gene has CDR1 SGHDT and CDR2 YYEEEE. The CDR3 totals 15 residues. CDR3 protein: CASSILSGEHQPQHF. The CDR3, as DNA: TGTGCCAGCAGCATCCTATCAGGGGAGCATCAGCCCCAGCATTTT.

By sample fraction, this clone is medium-sized. This chain joins TRBV10-2 and TRBJ2-2; D is undetermined. The CDR3 spans 13 residues. Trimming cost V 1 base and J 4 bases, with 4 bases left between them. Germline CDR1 reads WSHSY; CDR2 reads SAAADI. DNA of the CDR3: TGCGCCAGCAGTGAGTTTACCACCGGGGAGCTGTTTTTT. This sequence encodes CASSEFTTGELFF.

This sequence joins TRBV9 and TRBJ1-4, with D maybe TRBD1 (6 bases). V gave up 4 bases and J gave up 2 bases, with 12 bases separating them. The CDR3 extends over 15 amino acids. CDR1 is SGDLS and CDR2 is YYNGEE in the germline V gene. CDR3 bases: TGTGCCAGCAGCTTTAGAGGACAGACTAATGAAAAACTGTTTTTT. Its translation: CASSFRGQTNEKLFF.

The chain carries TRBV15 and TRBJ2-3; no firm D call. CDR1 and CDR2 from the germline V gene are LNHNV and YYDKDF (reference sequence). The CDR3 is 14 residues long. Between the trimmed V and J ends, which lost 6 bases and 0 bases, there was a span of 10 bases. CDR3 protein: CATRISPSTDTQYF. The DNA of the CDR3 is TGTGCCACCAGGATTAGCCCCAGCACAGATACGCAGTATTTT.